The following is a T cell receptor (beta chain) sequence with its context. This sample is part of a study of blood T cell repertoires in COVID-19. At the level of the study: The United States, Italy and Spain were the sources of the acute and convalescent COVID-19 samples. T cells, B-cell-depleted T cells, or PBMCs supplied cDNA or gDNA.

Per the study methods: Nucleated cell counts were estimated from reference gene primer amplification. Sequencing was performed with immunoSEQ multiplex PCR; in TCRdb, only in-frame clones are kept and a portion is missing. That table is the source of V, J and clone size, and D and trimming were worked out from the DNA. The sample includes 300,000 or so clones, 80% to 90% seen only once; the top ten take roughly 1.3%. Germline values: CDR1 SGHRS, CDR2 YFSETQ. The trim removed 4 bases at V and 15 bases at J, leaving 9 bases unmatched. This CDR3 comprises 12 residues. The TCR was taken from a woman aged 45-65 years with acute or convalescent COVID-19. Specimen: peripheral blood. The rearrangement links TRBV5-1 to TRBJ2-1, with 8 bases matching TRBD1. This CDR3 reads CASSPIQGATFF. The CDR3 DNA is TGCGCCAGCAGCCCCATCCAGGGGGCAACGTTCTTC.